The present entry profiles one TCR beta chain with its context. Its antigen is as yet unknown. With 60 Vbeta and 13 Jbeta primers, the PCR was carried out. Profiled with immunoSEQ multiplex PCR; TCRdb holds only in-frame clones, not every one. In the table there are some 100,000 clones, 73% of which are singletons. This entry belongs to a study of cytomegalovirus exposure and HLA in healthy donors. Points from the study as a whole: In terms of immune exposure information, only CMV serostatus was available. Most of the CMV-associated TCR beta chains (in a later analysis) appeared to be HLA-restricted.

The CDR3 runs to 13 residues. V lost 6 bases and J lost 4; bases outside the gene matches: 6. Per germline, CDR1 SGHDT and CDR2 YYEEEE. This rearrangement joins TRBV5-6 to TRBJ2-7; 8 nucleotides match TRBD1. The TCR comes from a middle-aged man in good health and CMV-seronegative. What was sequenced was PBMCs. The CDR3 here is CASNSRGRYEQYF. The CDR3 DNA is TGTGCCAGCAACTCCAGGGGGCGTTACGAGCAGTACTTC.